This T cell receptor beta chain comes out of a study of blood T cell repertoires in COVID-19. At least ten counts were recorded for this clone. V lost 5 bases and J 5 bases, leaving 16 bases between the germline ends. The CDR3 is made up of 15 amino acids. Germline V gene sequence: CDR1 SEHNR, CDR2 FQNEAQ (reference sequence). Methods used by the authors: By means of reference gene primer amplification, nucleated cell counts were estimated. TCRdb's table, derived via immunoSEQ multiplex PCR, lists solely in-frame clones and lacks some. The DNA was the basis for D and trimming; V, J and clone size are from that table. Among around 150,000 clones listed, about 86% were seen once.

The sample consisted of peripheral blood. V usage is TRBV7-9 and J usage is TRBJ2-1; perhaps TRBD1 as D (6 bases). The TCR was taken from a man in his sixties with acute or convalescent COVID-19. The CDR3 DNA sequence: TGTGCCAGCAGCCCCACCGCGGCAGGGGACAATGAGCAGTTCTTC. It specifies CASSPTAAGDNEQFF.